The source of this TCR beta chain is a study of cytomegalovirus exposure and HLA in healthy donors. Overall study results and limits: Cytomegalovirus-associated TCR beta chains were listed, numbering 150 to 200. A highly shared variant cluster was judged a likely technical artifact. Among the CMV-associated chains, three were confirmed in vitro as specific for CMV antigens. Looking again later, the authors saw that most CMV-associated TCR beta chains seemed HLA-restricted.

Researchers ran the PCR with 60 Vbeta and 13 Jbeta primers. Sequencing was performed with immunoSEQ multiplex PCR; in TCRdb, only in-frame clones are kept and a portion is missing. The table includes fewer than 250,000 clones, more than 70% detected once. As regards this clone: Its target is not known.

The CDR3 sequence is 14 residues long. Germline-derived CDR1 and CDR2 are MNHNS and SASEGT. The V gene lost 7 bases and the J gene lost 7 bases, with 19 bases spanning the gap. The chain is built from TRBV6-1 and TRBJ1-2; weak D call: TRBD1 (5 bases). Source material: PBMCs. This clonotype was obtained from a woman aged 40 to 55 in good health and CMV-seronegative. For the CDR3, the DNA is TGTGCCAGCATCCCGATTGCGGGGGTGGGTGGCTACACCTTC. Its translation: CASIPIAGVGGYTF.